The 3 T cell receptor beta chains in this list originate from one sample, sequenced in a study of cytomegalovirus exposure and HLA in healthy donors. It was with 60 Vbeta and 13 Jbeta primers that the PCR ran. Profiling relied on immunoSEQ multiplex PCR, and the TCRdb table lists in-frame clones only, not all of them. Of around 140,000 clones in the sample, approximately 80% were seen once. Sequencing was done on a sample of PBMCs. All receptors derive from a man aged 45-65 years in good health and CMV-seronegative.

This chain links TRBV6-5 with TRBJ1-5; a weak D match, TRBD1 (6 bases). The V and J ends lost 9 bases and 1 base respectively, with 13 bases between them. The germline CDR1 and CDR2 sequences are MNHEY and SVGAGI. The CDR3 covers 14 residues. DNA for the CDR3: TGTGCCAGGCTACAGGGCAGGAGCAATCAGCCCCAGCATTTT. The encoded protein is CARLQGRSNQPQHF.

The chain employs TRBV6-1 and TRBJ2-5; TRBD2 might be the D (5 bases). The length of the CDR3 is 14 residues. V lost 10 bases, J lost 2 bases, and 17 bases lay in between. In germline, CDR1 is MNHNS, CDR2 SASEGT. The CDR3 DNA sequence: TGTGCCACCAAAGGAGACGGGGATCAAGAGACCCAGTACTTC. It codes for CATKGDGDQETQYF.

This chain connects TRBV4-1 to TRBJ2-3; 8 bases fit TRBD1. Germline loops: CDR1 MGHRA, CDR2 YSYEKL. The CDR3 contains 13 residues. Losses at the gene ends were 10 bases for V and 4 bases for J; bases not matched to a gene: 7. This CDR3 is CATLGTGSDTQYF. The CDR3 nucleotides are TGCGCCACCCTCGGGACAGGTTCAGATACGCAGTATTTT.